Listed here are 7 T cell receptor beta chains from one sample, sequenced in a study of blood T cell repertoires in COVID-19. Sequenced by immunoSEQ multiplex PCR; TCRdb stores in-frame clones only, minus some. The data hold 150,000 to 200,000 clones, with about 88% observed a single time. The sequenced sample was peripheral blood. These receptors came from a man between 18 and 35 years old with acute or convalescent COVID-19.

The V gene is TRBV14, the J gene TRBJ2-1, with D tentatively TRBD1 (6 bases). Trimming left V 3 bases short and J 4 bases short, with 16 bases between. The CDR3 has 16 amino acids. In germline, CDR1 is SGHDN, CDR2 FVKESK. CDR3 sequence reads: CASSHLQGVGYNEQFF. DNA for the CDR3: TGTGCCAGCAGCCACCTACAGGGCGTTGGGTACAATGAGCAGTTCTTC.

This chain links TRBV28 with TRBJ1-3; 7 nucleotides align to TRBD1. This CDR3 contains 15 residues. Germline V lookup: CDR1 MDHEN, CDR2 SYDVKM. Trimming at V came to 0 bases and at J to 4 bases, leaving 3 bases not matched to a gene. CDR3 sequence: CASSLWTGLGNTIYF. For the CDR3, the DNA is TGTGCCAGCAGTTTATGGACAGGGTTGGGAAACACCATATATTTT.

This chain joins TRBV11-3 and TRBJ1-5, with D possibly being TRBD1 (5 bases). The CDR3 totals 17 residues. Germline loops: CDR1 SGHNT, CDR2 YENEEA. Trimming removed 5 bases at V and 2 bases at J, with 19 bases between. CDR3 amino acids: CASSLLGQGVGNQPQHF. CDR3 DNA: TGTGCCAGCAGCCTCCTCGGGCAAGGGGTAGGCAATCAGCCCCAGCATTTT.

This chain connects TRBV14 to TRBJ2-3, with no clear D. CDR3 length equals 12 residues. V dropped 2 bases and J dropped 5 bases, with 5 bases sitting between them. CDR1 is SGHDN, CDR2 FVKESK, per germline. The CDR3 is CASSQYIDTQYF. In DNA, the CDR3 is TGTGCCAGCAGCCAATATATAGATACGCAGTATTTT.

This clone was picked up a small number of times. This specimen includes other DNA sequences encoding the same CDR3. The chain couples TRBV18 to TRBJ1-1; possibly TRBD1 for D (6 bases). Per the germline V gene, CDR1 is KGHSH and CDR2 is LQKENI. Trimming cost V 0 bases and J 1 base, with 12 bases left between them. This CDR3 is built from 16 residues. The CDR3 nucleotides read TGTGCCAGCTCACCACCGTTGGGGGCGCCGAACACTGAAGCTTTCTTT. Translating gives CASSPPLGAPNTEAFF.

J is TRBJ2-1 and V is TRBV18; 10 positions match TRBD1. Germline CDR1 is KGHSH and CDR2 is LQKENI. The trim removed 0 bases at V and 2 bases at J, leaving 1 base unmatched. This CDR3 is 16 amino acids long. The CDR3, as DNA: TGTGCCAGCTCACCACCGGGGACAGGGGCCTACAATGAGCAGTTCTTC. This translates into CASSPPGTGAYNEQFF.

This clone has a single count. This chain joins TRBV4-1 and TRBJ1-1; weak D call: TRBD1 (5 bases). Germline loops: CDR1 MGHRA, CDR2 YSYEKL. Deletions cut 1 base from V and 1 base from J, with 13 bases between. This CDR3 is 16 amino acids long. CDR3 sequence reads: CASSQGVRQPNTEAFF. In DNA, the CDR3 is TGCGCCAGCAGCCAAGGAGTACGACAGCCGAACACTGAAGCTTTCTTT.